This T cell receptor (beta chain) was obtained from a study of Tregs in tolerant kidney transplant recipients. Profiling relied on immunoSEQ multiplex PCR, and the TCRdb table lists in-frame clones only, not all of them. The sample carries under 300,000 clones, roughly four fifths recorded once. Concerning this clone itself: Its cognate antigen is unknown.

The study, taken as a whole, reports: Tregs expanded with activated donor B cells seemed most donor-specific. Few patients were studied, so findings need validation in larger groups.

Trimming left V 2 bases short and J 3 bases short, with 7 bases between. CDR1 MNHEY and CDR2 SVGAGI come from the germline V gene. This CDR3 spans 13 amino acids. The genes are TRBV6-5 and TRBJ1-1; D is possibly TRBD1 (5 bases). The sample comprised CD4+ T cells from blood. This receptor was obtained from a human donor in good health. The CDR3 here is CASSYQGYTEAFF. The CDR3 coding sequence is TGTGCCAGCAGTTACCAGGGCTACACTGAAGCTTTCTTT.